Included here is one T cell receptor (beta chain) sequence, with context. Its cognate antigen is unknown. Clones were read by immunoSEQ multiplex PCR, and TCRdb kept only the in-frame ones, dropping some. The sample has 35,000 to 40,000 clones, over 30% seen once. Germline V gene data show CDR1 as SGHRS and CDR2 as YFSETQ. Germline trimming cut 4 bases from V and 5 bases from J; bases unmatched to any gene: 7. This CDR3 has 14 amino acids. This specimen belongs to a study of neoadjuvant anti-PD-1 for oral cavity cancer. Study in general: Around day 43, patients without progression received a fourth nivolumab dose before surgery.

Stated time point: after neoadjuvant nivolumab, at surgical resection. Study-level points and caveats: Higher pretreatment blood Treg/Th17 ratios correlated with higher pretreatment blood and lower post-treatment tumor TCRbeta clonality.

The genes are TRBV5-1 and TRBJ1-1, with 8 bases lining up with TRBD1. This clonotype was sampled from a person aged 35 to 85 with oral cavity squamous cell carcinoma. The source was tumor tissue, collected after nivolumab (anti-PD-1) treatment. The CDR3 reads CASSHPDRETEAFF. In DNA form, the CDR3 reads TGCGCCAGCAGCCACCCGGACAGGGAGACTGAAGCTTTCTTT.